The clone carrying this TCR beta chain was observed many times. The target antigen is unknown. V shed 4 bases, J shed 5 bases, and the junction held 9 bases outside the gene matches. Germline-derived CDR1 and CDR2 are DFQATT and SNEGSKA (reference sequence). The CDR3 has 15 amino acids. This specimen belongs to a study of T cells after yellow fever vaccination. TCRdb used MiXCR to reprocess the 5' RACE reads, holding one entry per CDR3 protein. In the table there are a few hundred thousand distinct CDR3 sequences, approximately 3% of which are singletons. Study-wide findings and caveats: Repertoires sorted by FACS could include abundant clonotypes that are contaminants from the bulk population.

The source material was CD4+ T cells sorted from PBMCs, sampled 10 days after the yellow fever booster vaccination. This receptor was identified in a man younger than 30 who received the YFV17D yellow fever vaccine. The genes are TRBV20-1 and TRBJ2-5; 11 nucleotides match TRBD1. The CDR3 region has the DNA TGCAGTGCTACGGACAGGGGGCGAGTTTTGGAGACCCAGTACTTC. This encodes CSATDRGRVLETQYF.